These 17 T cell receptor beta chains came from one sample sequenced in a study of blood T cells in healthy people across ages. Next came a second PCR, run for about 6 to 12 cycles, which used a sample-barcoded 5' primer along with a J-beta primer mix. From the 5' RACE reads, TCRdb called clonotypes with MiXCR, one entry per CDR3 protein. The table shows 760,000 or so distinct CDR3 sequences, with about 25% occurring only once. These same data were also listed under a study on T cells of mothers and their children.

Sequencing input: blood. These receptors were collected from a boy under 18 in good health.

Worth noting for this clonotype: This is likely a read error, given that the CDR3 carries no conserved phenylalanine or tryptophan at its end. The genes are TRBV20-1 and TRBJ2-3; TRBD2 matches 8 bases. The CDR3 sequence is 15 residues long. From germline, CDR1 is DFQATT and CDR2 SNEGSKA (reference sequence). The J segment lost 5 bases and the V segment lost 3 bases, leaving 10 bases of the junction unmatched. CDR3 DNA sequence: TGCAGTGCTAGGTCCGGGGGGGCCTTGGGAGATACGCAGTATTTA. Translated, it gives CSARSGGALGDTQYL.

The chain uses TRBV28 and TRBJ1-5; D is undetermined. Germline V gene data show CDR1 as MDHEN and CDR2 as SYDVKM. Trimming pared 4 bases from V and 16 bases from J, leaving 20 bases between. CDR3 length: 13 residues. In DNA, the CDR3 is TGTGCCAGCAGTTATCCCCTCCCAGGCGGCACTCATTTT. Translating it yields CASSYPLPGGTHF.

The sample holds a few counts of this clonotype. The gene calls are TRBV28 and TRBJ2-5; 11 bases are shared with TRBD2. V was clipped by 3 bases and J by 10 bases; unmatched bases: 7. Germline V gives CDR1 MDHEN, CDR2 SYDVKM. The CDR3 is made up of 14 amino acids. CDR3 protein: CASSFLVAGGDQYF. The CDR3 DNA is TGTGCCAGCAGTTTTCTAGTAGCGGGAGGGGACCAGTACTTC.

DNA of the CDR3: TGCGCCAGCAGCCAAACTCCGGGACAGGGAAAGAGTGGCTACACCTTC. It yields the protein CASSQTPGQGKSGYTF. V and J are TRBV4-1 and TRBJ1-2, with 9 nucleotides matching TRBD1. J gave up 7 bases and V 2 bases, and 11 bases lay outside the gene matches. Germline lookup yields CDR1 MGHRA and CDR2 YSYEKL. The CDR3 totals 16 residues.

The rearrangement uses TRBV12-5 and TRBJ2-2; D possibly corresponds to TRBD1 (5 bases). The V end lost 5 bases, the J end lost 4 bases, and 11 bases lay between the germline ends. The CDR3 is 14 residues long. In germline, CDR1 is LGHNT, CDR2 FRNRAP. CDR3 nucleotide sequence: TGTGCTAGTGGTGCCGACAGAATCACCGGGGAGCTGTTTTTT. It yields the protein CASGADRITGELFF.

This clonotype was picked up a small number of times. V and J are TRBV7-8 and TRBJ2-6; no clear D gene. Trimming left V 5 bases short and J 0 bases short, with 8 bases between. The CDR3 runs to 15 residues. Per germline, CDR1 SGHVS and CDR2 FQNEAQ. CDR3 protein: CASSGIFSGANVLTF. CDR3 nucleotide sequence: TGTGCCAGCAGCGGGATCTTCTCTGGGGCCAACGTCCTGACTTTC.

This chain links TRBV3-1 with TRBJ1-3; D is ambiguous. CDR3 length equals 14 residues. V dropped 1 base and J dropped 1 base, with 5 bases sitting between them. Germline CDR1 LGHDT, CDR2 YNNKEL (reference sequence). The CDR3 region is CASSQVESGNTIYF. CDR3 DNA: TGTGCCAGCAGCCAAGTGGAGTCTGGAAACACCATATATTTT. Using reference TRBV3-1 and TRBJ1-3 for the parts outside the CDR3, the full variable domain is DTAVSQTPKYLVTQMGNDKSIKCEQNLGHDTMYWYKQDSKKFLKIMFSYNNKELIINETVPNRFSPKSPDKAHLNLHINSLELGDSAVYFCASSQVESGNTIYFGEGSWLTVV.

This clonotype occurred once. The chain uses TRBV12-3 or TRBV12-4 and TRBJ1-4; possible D gene TRBD1, 5 bases. The CDR3 is 15 residues long. Between the trimmed V and J ends, which lost 3 bases and 4 bases, there was a span of 12 bases. CDR3 amino acids: CASSFWGRDNEKLFF. CDR3 in DNA: TGTGCCAGCAGTTTTTGGGGCAGGGATAATGAAAAACTGTTTTTT.

Of note for this clonotype: One end of the junction does not line up with germline, which may come from a read error. The genes are TRBV12-3 or TRBV12-4 and TRBJ2-1; D may be TRBD2 (6 bases). CDR3 length equals 16 residues. The CDR3 is CASSHSGPSSCNEQFF. In DNA, the CDR3 is TGTGCCAGCAGCCACAGCGGGCCAAGCTCCTGCAATGAGCAGTTCTTC.

The gene calls are TRBV28 and TRBJ2-4; TRBD1 matches at 9 bases. The CDR3 extends over 16 amino acids. Germline V gene data show CDR1 as MDHEN and CDR2 as SYDVKM. J gave up 0 bases and V 4 bases, and 4 bases lay outside the gene matches. CDR3 coding DNA: TGTGCCAGCAGTTCACAGGGGGCTTTAGCCAAAAACATTCAGTACTTC. It translates to CASSSQGALAKNIQYF.

This clonotype was counted between two and nine times. The gene calls are TRBV7-9 and TRBJ1-2; D is uncertain. Between the trimmed V and J ends, which lost 5 bases and 1 base, there was a span of 11 bases. The germline gives CDR1 SEHNR, CDR2 FQNEAQ (reference sequence). This CDR3 is built from 14 residues. DNA of the CDR3: TGTGCCAGCAGCCCCAGCGGCAGTAACTATGGCTACACCTTC. Amino acids: CASSPSGSNYGYTF.

The V call is TRBV12-3 or TRBV12-4, the J call TRBJ1-2; D possibly corresponds to TRBD1 (6 bases). V gave up 7 bases and J gave up 7 bases, with 16 bases separating them. This CDR3 spans 13 amino acids. In DNA, the CDR3 is TGTGCCAGCACTGGTGGGGGCGAGTTTGGCTACACCTTC. Translated, it gives CASTGGGEFGYTF.

This chain joins TRBV29-1 and TRBJ1-5; D is ambiguous. Trimming removed 6 bases from V and 7 bases from J, with 13 bases in between. Germline V gene lookup returns CDR1 SQVTM and CDR2 ANQGSEA. The CDR3 spans 12 residues. The CDR3 loop reads CSVNGERQPQHF. For the CDR3, the DNA is TGCAGCGTAAATGGGGAACGGCAGCCCCAGCATTTT.

V is TRBV7-9 and J is TRBJ2-1, with D possibly being TRBD2 (6 bases). The CDR3 totals 15 residues. The germline gives CDR1 SEHNR, CDR2 FQNEAQ (reference sequence). The V and J ends lost 7 bases and 8 bases respectively, with 21 bases between them. The CDR3 bases are TGTGCCAGCATCCAAACCGGGACTCTATCCGATGAGCAGTTCTTC. Amino acids: CASIQTGTLSDEQFF.

This clonotype was detected a few times. The chain links TRBV28 to TRBJ2-6; 8 bases are shared with TRBD1. Per germline, CDR1 MDHEN and CDR2 SYDVKM. J was trimmed by 1 base and V by 2 bases; bases with no gene match: 7. CDR3 length equals 18 residues. The CDR3 loop reads CASSLPSQGASGANVLTF. The CDR3 DNA sequence: TGTGCCAGCAGTTTACCGTCGCAGGGGGCATCTGGGGCCAACGTCCTGACTTTC.

Only a few counts were recorded for this clonotype. This CDR3 is CASSNLGTGYSEQYF. In DNA form, the CDR3 reads TGTGCCAGCAGCAACCTAGGGACAGGGTATTCCGAGCAGTACTTC. The chain carries TRBV27 and TRBJ2-7; 9 bases are a match to TRBD1. The trim removed 6 bases at V and 6 bases at J, leaving 12 bases unmatched. CDR1 is MNHEY and CDR2 is SMNVEV in the germline V gene (reference sequence). This CDR3 region has 15 residues.

V and J are TRBV20-1 and TRBJ2-5; D assignment may be TRBD1 or TRBD2 (5 bases each). V was trimmed by 5 bases and J by 4 bases, leaving 11 bases between them. This CDR3 is 12 amino acids long. Looked up from germline, CDR1 is DFQATT and CDR2 is SNEGSKA (reference sequence). In DNA, the CDR3 is TGCAGTGCTGGGGGTAGTGGAGAGACCCAGTACTTC. Its translation is CSAGGSGETQYF.